This T cell receptor (beta chain) was sequenced during a study of blood T cell repertoires in COVID-19. Looking at the study overall: Both acute and convalescent COVID-19 samples were obtained from the United States, Italy and Spain.

Clones were sequenced by immunoSEQ multiplex PCR, and TCRdb holds only the in-frame ones, with some missing. The table has about 110,000 clones, over 70% seen once. The CDR3 sequence is 11 residues long. Germline CDR1 MDHEN, CDR2 SYDVKM. Deletions cut 6 bases from V and 5 bases from J, with 8 bases between. The TCR originated in a human donor with acute or convalescent COVID-19. The donor label of this sample is uncertain. The chain links TRBV28 to TRBJ2-7; a weak D match, TRBD1 (5 bases). The specimen sequenced was peripheral blood. For the CDR3, the DNA is TGTGCCAGCAGCTCCAGGGACGAGCAGTACTTC. Translated: CASSSRDEQYF.